The T cell receptor beta chain under discussion was sequenced for a study of beta chain features in type 1 diabetes. As for the study in general: The patients were much like the healthy donors in age, gender and cell yields. Study-level findings and limits: Moderate but significant shortening of TCRB CDR3s was recorded in all four CD4+ subsets from Type 1 diabetes patients.

As every portion of the isolated RNA was reverse transcribed, the sequencing read expressed TCRB transcripts. TCRdb keeps only in-frame clones here, not all; method: immunoSEQ multiplex PCR. The top ten clones hold 0.015% to 0.017% of a sample with roughly 290,000 clones, 15% of them seen once. CDR3 length equals 17 residues. Trimming pared 1 base from V and 4 bases from J, leaving 17 bases between. The germline CDR1 and CDR2 sequences are LGHNA and YNFKEQ. As for this clone: No antigen is known for it.

Each donor gave one heparinised blood draw averaging about 110 mL. The clonotype comes from a man between 18 and 35 years old with type 1 diabetes. What was sequenced was naive CD4+ T cells from blood. V usage is TRBV4-2 and J usage is TRBJ1-5; D is uncertain. In DNA, the CDR3 is TGTGCCAGCAGCCAAGTTTGGCCACCTTTATTTAATCAGCCCCAGCATTTT. Its translation is CASSQVWPPLFNQPQHF.